This T cell receptor (beta chain) appears in the sequencing data of a study of T-cell reconstitution after alpha-beta-depleted transplantation in children. Unique molecular identifiers were incorporated during preparation of the TCRbeta library. TCRdb re-called the PCR reads with MiXCR, one entry per CDR3 protein. The table shows around 230,000 distinct CDR3 sequences, with roughly a sixth occurring only once. Germline V gene data show CDR1 as MNHEY and CDR2 as SVGAGI. V shed 4 bases and J shed 3 bases, with 14 bases lying between them. The CDR3 covers 15 residues. This clonotype was observed a handful of times.

V is TRBV6-5 and J is TRBJ2-3; D uncertain. Sequences were derived from PBMCs, mostly from graft donor cells, sampled 360 days after TCRalphabeta/CD19-depleted stem cell transplant. The TCR was taken from a male patient between 2 and 10 years old who had a stem cell transplant for acute lymphoblastic leukemia, so the T cells may come from the graft donor. CDR3: CASSSPRRSTDTQYF. In nucleotides, the CDR3 is TGTGCCAGCAGTTCCCCCCGGCGTTCGACAGATACGCAGTATTTT.